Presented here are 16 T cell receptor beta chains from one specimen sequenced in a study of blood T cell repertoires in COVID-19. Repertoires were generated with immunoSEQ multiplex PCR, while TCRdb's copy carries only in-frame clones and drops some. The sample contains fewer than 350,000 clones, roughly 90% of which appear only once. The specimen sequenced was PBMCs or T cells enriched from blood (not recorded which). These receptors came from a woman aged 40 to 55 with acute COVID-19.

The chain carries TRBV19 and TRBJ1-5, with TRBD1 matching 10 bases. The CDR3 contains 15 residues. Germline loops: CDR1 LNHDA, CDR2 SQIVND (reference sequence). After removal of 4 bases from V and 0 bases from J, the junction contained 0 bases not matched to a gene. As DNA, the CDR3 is TGTGCCAGTAGTAGACAGGGGGCTAGCAATCAGCCCCAGCATTTT. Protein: CASSRQGASNQPQHF.

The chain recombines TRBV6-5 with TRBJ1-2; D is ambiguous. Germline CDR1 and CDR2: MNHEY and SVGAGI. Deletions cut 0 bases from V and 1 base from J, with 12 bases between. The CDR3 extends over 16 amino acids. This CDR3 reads CASSYSSTLINYGYTF. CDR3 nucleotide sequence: TGTGCCAGCAGTTACTCGTCCACACTAATTAACTATGGCTACACCTTC.

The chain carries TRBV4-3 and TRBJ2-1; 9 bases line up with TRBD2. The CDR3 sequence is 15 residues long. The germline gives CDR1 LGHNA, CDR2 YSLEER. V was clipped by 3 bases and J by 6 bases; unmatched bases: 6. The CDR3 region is CASSQRLADLNEQFF. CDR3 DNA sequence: TGCGCCAGCAGCCAGAGACTAGCGGACCTCAATGAGCAGTTCTTC.

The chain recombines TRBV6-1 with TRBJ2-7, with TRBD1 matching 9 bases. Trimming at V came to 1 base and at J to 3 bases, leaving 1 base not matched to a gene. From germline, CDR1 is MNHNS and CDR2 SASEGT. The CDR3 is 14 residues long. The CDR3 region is CASSEVTGGYEQYF. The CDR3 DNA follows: TGTGCCAGCAGTGAAGTGACAGGGGGCTACGAGCAGTACTTC.

The CDR3 nucleotides read TGTGCCAGCAGCCAAGTTTCCAGGGTCACCGGGGAGCTGTTTTTT. It codes for CASSQVSRVTGELFF. The chain has TRBV3-1 (or the pseudogene TRBV3-2) and TRBJ2-2; TRBD1 is a possible D gene (5 bases). V was shortened by 1 base and J by 4 bases, with 10 bases between the two germline ends. There are 15 residues in the CDR3. The germline V gene has CDR1 LGHDT and CDR2 YNNKEL (reference sequence).

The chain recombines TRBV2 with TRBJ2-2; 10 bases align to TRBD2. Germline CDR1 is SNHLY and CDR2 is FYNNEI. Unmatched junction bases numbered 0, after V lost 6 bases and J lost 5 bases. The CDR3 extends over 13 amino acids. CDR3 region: CASRLAGTGELFF. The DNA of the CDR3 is TGTGCCAGCAGACTAGCGGGGACCGGGGAGCTGTTTTTT. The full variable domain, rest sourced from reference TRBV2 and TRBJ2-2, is EPEVTQTPSHQVTQMGQEVILRCVPISNHLYFYWYRQILGQKVEFLVSFYNNEISEKSEIFDDQFSVERPDGSNFTLKIRSTKLEDSAMYFCASRLAGTGELFFGEGSRLTVL.

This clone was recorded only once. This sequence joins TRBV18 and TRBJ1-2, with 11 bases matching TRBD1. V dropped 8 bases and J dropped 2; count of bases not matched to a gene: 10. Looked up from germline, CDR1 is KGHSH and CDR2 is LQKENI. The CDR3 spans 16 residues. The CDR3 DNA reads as TGTGCCAGCGCTGACCGGGGACAGGGGGTAAACTATGGCTACACCTTC. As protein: CASADRGQGVNYGYTF.

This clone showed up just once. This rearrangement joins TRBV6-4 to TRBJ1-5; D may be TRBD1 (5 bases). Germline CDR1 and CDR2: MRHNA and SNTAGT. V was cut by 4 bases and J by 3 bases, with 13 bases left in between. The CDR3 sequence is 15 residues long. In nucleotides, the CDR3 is TGTGCCAGCAGTGCTAGGGGTCAGGTCAATCAGCCCCAGCATTTT. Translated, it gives CASSARGQVNQPQHF.

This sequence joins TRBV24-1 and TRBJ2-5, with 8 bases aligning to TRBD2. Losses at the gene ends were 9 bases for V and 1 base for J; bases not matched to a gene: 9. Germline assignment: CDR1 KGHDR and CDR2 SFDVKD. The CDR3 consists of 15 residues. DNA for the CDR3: TGTGCCACCGGTGGGGGCGGGGGGCCCCAAGAGACCCAGTACTTC. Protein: CATGGGGGPQETQYF.

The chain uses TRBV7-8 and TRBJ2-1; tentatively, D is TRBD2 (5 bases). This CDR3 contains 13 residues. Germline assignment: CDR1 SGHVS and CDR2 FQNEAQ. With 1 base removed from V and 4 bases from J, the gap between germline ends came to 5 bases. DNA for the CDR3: TGTGCCAGCAGCTTAGGGGAGTACAATGAGCAGTTCTTC. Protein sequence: CASSLGEYNEQFF.

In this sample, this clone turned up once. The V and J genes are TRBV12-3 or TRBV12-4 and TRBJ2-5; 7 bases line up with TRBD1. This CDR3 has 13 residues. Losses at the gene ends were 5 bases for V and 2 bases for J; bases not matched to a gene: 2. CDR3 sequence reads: CASSQGQQETQYF. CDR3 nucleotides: TGTGCCAGCAGTCAGGGACAGCAAGAGACCCAGTACTTC.

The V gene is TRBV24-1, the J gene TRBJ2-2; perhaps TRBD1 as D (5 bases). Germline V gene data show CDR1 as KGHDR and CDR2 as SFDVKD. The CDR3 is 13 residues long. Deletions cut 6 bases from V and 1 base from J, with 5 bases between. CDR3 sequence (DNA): TGTGCCACCAGTACAGGGAACACCGGGGAGCTGTTTTTT. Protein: CATSTGNTGELFF.

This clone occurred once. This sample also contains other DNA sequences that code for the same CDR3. The CDR3 loop is CASSPRQNTEAFF. The DNA of the CDR3 is TGTGCCAGCTCACCGAGACAGAACACTGAAGCTTTCTTT. The V and J genes are TRBV18 and TRBJ1-1; D not certain. The CDR3 length is 13 residues. The ends were cut back, 3 bases at V and 1 base at J, with 6 bases in the middle. Germline V gene lookup returns CDR1 KGHSH and CDR2 LQKENI.

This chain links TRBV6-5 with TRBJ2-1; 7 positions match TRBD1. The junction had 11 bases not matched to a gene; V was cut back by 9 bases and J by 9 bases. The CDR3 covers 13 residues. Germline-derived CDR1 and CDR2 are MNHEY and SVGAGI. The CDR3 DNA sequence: TGTGCCAGTCGACAGGGATCGACGGGTGAGCAGTTCTTC. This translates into CASRQGSTGEQFF.

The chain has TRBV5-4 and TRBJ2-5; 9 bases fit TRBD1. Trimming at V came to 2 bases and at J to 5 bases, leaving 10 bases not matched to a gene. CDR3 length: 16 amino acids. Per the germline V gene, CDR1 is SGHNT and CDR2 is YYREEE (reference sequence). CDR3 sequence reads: CASSFQIRDRAETQYF. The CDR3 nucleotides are TGTGCCAGCAGCTTCCAAATCCGGGACAGGGCTGAGACCCAGTACTTC.

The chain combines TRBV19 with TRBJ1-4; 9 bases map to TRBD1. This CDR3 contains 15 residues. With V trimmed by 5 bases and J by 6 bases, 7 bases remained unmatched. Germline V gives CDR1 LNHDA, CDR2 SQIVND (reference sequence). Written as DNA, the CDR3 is TGTGCCAGTAGTGCAACGGACAGGGGTTATGAAAAACTGTTTTTT. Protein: CASSATDRGYEKLFF.